This T cell receptor beta chain was identified in a study of blood T cell repertoires in COVID-19. At the level of the study: The study drew acute and convalescent COVID-19 samples from the United States, Italy and Spain.

TCRdb's copy holds only in-frame clones and misses some; the assay was immunoSEQ multiplex PCR. The sample contains approximately 80,000 clones, roughly 80% of which appear only once. This clone has only a few counts. The specimen sequenced was peripheral blood. The sequence derives from a human donor in a cohort sampled during active COVID-19.

Written as DNA, the CDR3 is TGTGCCAGCAGCCAAGATGACAGCGGGGGGTTCCAAGAGACCCAGTACTTC. Translating it yields CASSQDDSGGFQETQYF. The V call is TRBV3-1 (or the pseudogene TRBV3-2), the J call TRBJ2-5; 9 bases fit TRBD2. Germline CDR1 LGHDT, CDR2 YNNKEL (reference sequence). Trimming cost V 0 bases and J 1 base; bases outside gene matches: 6. The CDR3 totals 17 residues.